This TCR beta chain emerged from a study of PD-1 blockade in classical Hodgkin lymphoma. TCRdb's copy holds only in-frame clones and misses some; the assay was immunoSEQ multiplex PCR. The sample includes fewer than 8,000 clones, more than 70% of them seen just once. The time point: cycle 4 day 1 (C4D1), after 5 to 7 weeks of nivolumab. Brentuximab vedotin exposure varied among the patients, all of whom had relapsed after autologous stem cell transplantation. Complete response, partial response or progressive disease constituted the best responses recorded. Findings and limits, study-wide: Nothing has yet pinned down what causes the repertoire differences, possibly disease activity or prior therapy. It was among complete responders that baseline diversity resembled that of newly diagnosed patients.

Comment on this clone: Its target is unknown.

V lost 4 bases and J 5 bases, leaving 8 bases between the germline ends. The CDR3 spans 12 residues. Germline CDR1 is MNHEY and CDR2 is SMNVEV (reference sequence). Sequenced here: peripheral blood mononuclear cells (PBMCs), sampled before the fourth cycle of nivolumab. V and J are TRBV27 and TRBJ1-2; no definite D call. The clonotype comes from a human donor with classical Hodgkin lymphoma. The chain's CDR3 is CASSYREYGYTF. The CDR3 DNA reads TGTGCCAGCAGTTATAGGGAGTATGGCTACACCTTC.